Listed below are T cell receptor beta chains from one sample, sequenced in a study of human T cells and chemical hapten exposure. TCRdb ran MiXCR on the RACE reads and lists one entry per CDR3 protein. The sample includes under 110,000 distinct CDR3 sequences, 12% of them seen just once. Material: whole blood, obtained in connection with sensitization to the hapten diphenylcyclopropenone (DPC). All receptors derive from a woman in her forties or fifties with alopecia areata. Some clones in this sample may be carry-over from other donors' samples. CDR3s include the opening cysteine and the closing phenylalanine or tryptophan. The order of the fields is J gene, D gene, V gene, clone size, CDR3 DNA, CDR3 protein. The D gene is left open where the match is weak. Clone size is given for some rows only: seen once, a few or many times, or a class if the clone is expanded.

J gene: TRBJ2-3
D gene: TRBD2
V gene: TRBV10-3
clone size: .
CDR3 DNA: TGTGCCATCAGTCTGACTAGCGGGGGGATCACAGATACGCAGTATTTT
CDR3 protein: CAISLTSGGITDTQYF

J gene: TRBJ1-1
D gene: .
V gene: TRBV7-6
clone size: .
CDR3 DNA: TGTGCCAGCAGCTTAGCCGTTCTTCCAGGTTCTTCTGAAGCTTTCTTT
CDR3 protein: CASSLAVLPGSSEAFF

J gene: TRBJ2-3
D gene: .
V gene: TRBV21-1
clone size: .
CDR3 DNA: TGTGCCAGTCCAGGGTACAAACGGGATACGCAGTATTTT
CDR3 protein: CASPGYKRDTQYF

J gene: TRBJ1-1
D gene: .
V gene: TRBV29-1
clone size: few
CDR3 DNA: TGCAGCGTTGTTCGTGGGGCTTACACTGAAGCTTTCTTT
CDR3 protein: CSVVRGAYTEAFF

J gene: TRBJ1-5
D gene: .
V gene: TRBV4-3
clone size: few
CDR3 DNA: TGCGCCAGCAGCCAAGTCTGGGACCCAAATCAGCCCCAGCATTTT
CDR3 protein: CASSQVWDPNQPQHF

J gene: TRBJ1-1
D gene: .
V gene: TRBV7-2
clone size: .
CDR3 DNA: TGTGCCAGCAGCTCCCCTGCGGGGACTGAAGCTTTCTTT
CDR3 protein: CASSSPAGTEAFF

J gene: TRBJ2-1
D gene: .
V gene: TRBV6-5
clone size: many
CDR3 DNA: TGTGCCAGCAGTTCTTTCAGGATGGGCAACTACAATGAGCAGTTCTTC
CDR3 protein: CASSSFRMGNYNEQFF

J gene: TRBJ1-1
D gene: .
V gene: TRBV7-9
clone size: .
CDR3 DNA: TGTGCCAGCAGCTTAGTATGGCCTATGAACACTGAAGCTTTCTTT
CDR3 protein: CASSLVWPMNTEAFF

J gene: TRBJ2-3
D gene: .
V gene: TRBV14
clone size: many
CDR3 DNA: TGTGCCAGCAGCCAAGGGTTTAACACAGATACGCAGTATTTT
CDR3 protein: CASSQGFNTDTQYF

J gene: TRBJ1-5
D gene: .
V gene: TRBV6-1
clone size: .
CDR3 DNA: TGTGCCAGCTGGCGTAAAGGACTTAGCAATCAGCCCCAGCATTTT
CDR3 protein: CASWRKGLSNQPQHF

J gene: TRBJ1-6
D gene: TRBD1
V gene: TRBV6-5
clone size: many
CDR3 DNA: TGTGCCAGCAGCAGAGCGGGACAGGGGGAGAGTTCACCCCTCCACTTT
CDR3 protein: CASSRAGQGESSPLHF

J gene: TRBJ2-1
D gene: .
V gene: TRBV6-4
clone size: many
CDR3 DNA: TGTGCCAGCAGTTCTAGCGCGGCAAATGAGCAGTTCTTC
CDR3 protein: CASSSSAANEQFF

J gene: TRBJ2-2
D gene: TRBD1
V gene: TRBV9
clone size: many
CDR3 DNA: TGTGCCAGCAGCGGAATCTTACAGGGGTTCGGGGAGCTGTTTTTT
CDR3 protein: CASSGILQGFGELFF

J gene: TRBJ2-7
D gene: .
V gene: TRBV6-5
clone size: .
CDR3 DNA: TGTGCCAGCAGTTACTCGACCTCGTACGAGCAGTACTTC
CDR3 protein: CASSYSTSYEQYF

J gene: TRBJ1-5
D gene: .
V gene: TRBV28
clone size: few
CDR3 DNA: TGTGCCAGCAGTTCCCTATTCGTTCTGCCCCAGCATTTT
CDR3 protein: CASSSLFVLPQHF

J gene: TRBJ2-1
D gene: TRBD2
V gene: TRBV20-1
clone size: many
CDR3 DNA: TGCAGTGCTAGAATATTCGGACTAGCGGTCGGGCGGGTAAACAATGAGCAGTTCTTC
CDR3 protein: CSARIFGLAVGRVNNEQFF

J gene: TRBJ2-5
D gene: TRBD1
V gene: TRBV3-1
clone size: few
CDR3 DNA: TGTGCCAGCAGCCGAGGCAGGGGGAAGGCGGAGACCCAGTACTTC
CDR3 protein: CASSRGRGKAETQYF

J gene: TRBJ2-3
D gene: .
V gene: TRBV11-2
clone size: .
CDR3 DNA: TGTGCCAGCAGCTTAGCTCGCACCCGGGGAGATACGCAGTATTTT
CDR3 protein: CASSLARTRGDTQYF

J gene: TRBJ2-7
D gene: .
V gene: TRBV6-5
clone size: few
CDR3 DNA: TGTGCCAGCAGTTACTCCCGGACAGTCGAGCAGTACTTC
CDR3 protein: CASSYSRTVEQYF

J gene: TRBJ2-7
D gene: TRBD2
V gene: TRBV5-1
clone size: few
CDR3 DNA: TGCGCCAGCAGCCCAAAGGCCGGGGAGGGTAACCCCTACGAGCAGTACTTC
CDR3 protein: CASSPKAGEGNPYEQYF

J gene: TRBJ2-2
D gene: .
V gene: TRBV12-5
clone size: .
CDR3 DNA: TGTGCTAGTGGTTTAGGACCGAACACCGGGGAGCTGTTTTTT
CDR3 protein: CASGLGPNTGELFF

J gene: TRBJ1-4
D gene: .
V gene: TRBV7-6
clone size: many
CDR3 DNA: TGTGCCAGCAGCTTAGGAGACCTTAGGGGGTCGATCCGGGAAAAACTGTTTTTT
CDR3 protein: CASSLGDLRGSIREKLFF

J gene: TRBJ1-2
D gene: TRBD1
V gene: TRBV6-2/TRBV6-3
clone size: .
CDR3 DNA: TGTGCCAGCAGAGGGGCAGGGGGCGCTTTCTATGGCTACACCTTC
CDR3 protein: CASRGAGGAFYGYTF

J gene: TRBJ2-5
D gene: .
V gene: TRBV20-1
clone size: .
CDR3 DNA: TGCAGTGCCTCCACTAGTCCCTCGGAGACCCAGTACTTC
CDR3 protein: CSASTSPSETQYF

J gene: TRBJ2-3
D gene: TRBD1
V gene: TRBV5-6
clone size: few
CDR3 DNA: TGTGCCAGCATGTTTAGGACAGGGGGCCGGACAGATACGCAGTATTTT
CDR3 protein: CASMFRTGGRTDTQYF

J gene: TRBJ1-5
D gene: .
V gene: TRBV4-1
clone size: .
CDR3 DNA: TGCGCCAGCAGCCAAAGGGTAACAGAAAATCAGCCCCAGCATTTT
CDR3 protein: CASSQRVTENQPQHF

J gene: TRBJ2-7
D gene: TRBD1
V gene: TRBV28
clone size: .
CDR3 DNA: TGTGCCAGCCGAACGACGTGGACAGGGAACCTTGGGGAGCAGTACTTC
CDR3 protein: CASRTTWTGNLGEQYF

J gene: TRBJ2-2
D gene: .
V gene: TRBV28
clone size: few
CDR3 DNA: TGTGCCAGCAGTTCCGGGGGCGAAGACACCGGGGAGCTGTTTTTT
CDR3 protein: CASSSGGEDTGELFF

J gene: TRBJ2-1
D gene: TRBD1
V gene: TRBV9
clone size: few
CDR3 DNA: TGTGCCAGCAGTGAAGGCCTGACAGGGAACAATGAGCAGTTCTTC
CDR3 protein: CASSEGLTGNNEQFF

J gene: TRBJ1-5
D gene: .
V gene: TRBV5-1
clone size: few
CDR3 DNA: TGCGCCAGCAGCTTGGACATCTCCCAGCCCCAGCATTTT
CDR3 protein: CASSLDISQPQHF

J gene: TRBJ2-7
D gene: .
V gene: TRBV20-1
clone size: few
CDR3 DNA: TGCAGTGCTAAATTAACCTACGAGCAGTACTTC
CDR3 protein: CSAKLTYEQYF

J gene: TRBJ1-1
D gene: .
V gene: TRBV14
clone size: many
CDR3 DNA: TGTGCCAGCAGCCAAGTTTTTCGAGGACTCAGCTTTCCCGACACTGAAGCTTTCTTT
CDR3 protein: CASSQVFRGLSFPDTEAFF

J gene: TRBJ1-2
D gene: TRBD1
V gene: TRBV6-2/TRBV6-3
clone size: many
CDR3 DNA: TGTGCCAGCAGTTACTCCGGACAGGGGGATATCCCCTTC
CDR3 protein: CASSYSGQGDIPF

J gene: TRBJ1-2
D gene: .
V gene: TRBV4-3
clone size: .
CDR3 DNA: TGCGCCAGCAGCCAAATCTTGGAGGTTAACTATGGCTACACCTTC
CDR3 protein: CASSQILEVNYGYTF

J gene: TRBJ2-2
D gene: .
V gene: TRBV6-5
clone size: few
CDR3 DNA: TGTGCCAGCAGTCGTGACAGCGACACCGGGGAGCTGTTTTTT
CDR3 protein: CASSRDSDTGELFF

J gene: TRBJ2-3
D gene: .
V gene: TRBV6-2/TRBV6-3
clone size: many
CDR3 DNA: TGTGCCAGCACCGACGCTGCATATGGATTACACACTCCGGCTAGCACAGATACGCAGTATTTT
CDR3 protein: CASTDAAYGLHTPASTDTQYF

J gene: TRBJ2-3
D gene: TRBD1
V gene: TRBV2
clone size: few
CDR3 DNA: TGTGCCGTACGGACCGGGACAGGCTTAGATACGCAGTATTTT
CDR3 protein: CAVRTGTGLDTQYF

J gene: TRBJ1-5
D gene: .
V gene: TRBV6-6
clone size: many
CDR3 DNA: TGTGCCAGCAGTTACGGGGGAAACCAGCCCCAGCATTTT
CDR3 protein: CASSYGGNQPQHF

J gene: TRBJ2-3
D gene: .
V gene: TRBV5-1
clone size: .
CDR3 DNA: TGCGCCAGCAGCTTGAACGACCAAAGGGAGACGTATTTT
CDR3 protein: CASSLNDQRETYF

J gene: TRBJ2-5
D gene: .
V gene: TRBV20-1
clone size: .
CDR3 DNA: TGCAGTGCTAGAGATAGGCTAGTCCCAGAGACCCAGTACTTC
CDR3 protein: CSARDRLVPETQYF

J gene: TRBJ2-2
D gene: TRBD2
V gene: TRBV20-1
clone size: many
CDR3 DNA: TGCAGTGCTAGGCGTAGCGGGAGGGCCATTGCCGGGGAGCTGTTTTTT
CDR3 protein: CSARRSGRAIAGELFF